Here is one TCR beta chain with its context. Its target is not known. Only in-frame clones appear in the TCRdb table, and some are missing; sequencing was by immunoSEQ multiplex PCR. The sample lists approximately 180,000 clones, roughly 92% occurring once. The data derive from a study of T cell responses to AZD1222 COVID-19 vaccine. General study points: The donor group comprised mostly white British people and more females; the analysis possibly underestimated clonal diversity. Among AZD1222 vaccinees, only five or six were seropositive at baseline.

CDR1 is MNHEY, CDR2 SMNVEV, per germline (reference sequence). V lost 5 bases and J 8 bases, leaving 15 bases between the germline ends. CDR3 length: 13 residues. This material consisted of peripheral blood, taken on day 0 of AZD1222 vaccination. V usage is TRBV27 and J usage is TRBJ1-2; D is uncertain. The sequence derives from an adult in good health. CDR3 sequence (DNA): TGTGCCAGCAGTGCGCAGACGAGATCGGGCTACACCTTC. Its protein is CASSAQTRSGYTF.